This T cell receptor (beta chain) was identified in a study of identical twins. Study-wide points: Findings came from cross-sectional statistics, without long-term follow-up of donors.

The donor group consisted entirely of healthy Caucasians. CDR1 is SGHVS, CDR2 FNYEAQ, per germline. V was clipped by 6 bases and J by 5 bases, with 8 bases between them. The CDR3 loop spans 12 amino acids. TCRdb itself ran the 5' RACE reads through MiXCR, one entry per CDR3 protein. The table has 200,000 to 250,000 distinct CDR3 sequences, 6.5% to 8.5% seen once. This clonotype appeared a few times. Its antigen remains unknown. The data also belong to a second study, concerning yellow fever vaccine responses in identical twins. That investigation notes: Twins' vaccine T cell responses were reported to seem partly convergent and partly personalized.

The sequence was collected from a woman between 18 and 29 years old in good health. The sample consisted of memory (CD45RO+) T cells sorted from blood. The gene calls are TRBV7-6 and TRBJ2-4; D could derive from TRBD1 or TRBD2 (5 bases each). CDR3 bases: TGTGCCAGCAGTGAGGGGCAAAACATTCAGTACTTC. It is translated as CASSEGQNIQYF.